These 18 T cell receptor beta chains were all obtained from the same sample, sequenced in a study of radiotherapy plus CTLA-4 blockade in lung cancer (dated by TCRdb to about 2018). Receptor amplification or capture employed the immunoSEQ multiplex PCR assay. Sourced from immuneACCESS, this table was stored by TCRdb with only in-frame sequences that have V and J called. A share of the clones is absent; for the studies checked, an unresolved V gene accounts for under half, and the remainder has no known explanation. The sample table contains 25,000 to 35,000 clones; only one count was recorded for around 80% of them. 7.5% of the sample is held by the ten biggest clonotypes. The sequencing here drew on peripheral blood, taken from a patient treated with radiotherapy plus ipilimumab. These receptors were collected from a human donor with non-small cell lung cancer who had stable disease on radiotherapy plus ipilimumab.

The rearrangement links TRBV11-3 to TRBJ1-1, with D unresolved. Germline-derived CDR1 and CDR2 are SGHNT and YENEEA. This CDR3 has 13 residues. Trimming took 0 bases from V and 2 from J, leaving 4 bases between them. For the CDR3, the DNA is TGTGCCAGCAGCTTAGAGCCTAACACTGAAGCTTTCTTT. It translates to CASSLEPNTEAFF.

This chain joins TRBV9 and TRBJ1-6, with D maybe TRBD1 (6 bases). Trimming removed 3 bases from V and 5 bases from J, with 15 bases in between. In germline, CDR1 is SGDLS, CDR2 YYNGEE. CDR3 length equals 16 residues. CDR3 coding DNA: TGTGCCAGCAGCGCAACAGGGTTAGAGAATAATTCACCCCTCCACTTT. Translation: CASSATGLENNSPLHF.

This clone showed up just once. V and J are TRBV6-5 and TRBJ1-2; D possibly corresponds to TRBD1 (5 bases). Trimming removed 6 bases at V and 8 bases at J, with 19 bases between. The germline CDR1 and CDR2 sequences are MNHEY and SVGAGI. This CDR3 region has 14 residues. The CDR3 DNA reads as TGTGCCAGCAGGTCCGGGGCCCTTTCGGGAGGCTACACCTTC. Protein product: CASRSGALSGGYTF.

The J gene is TRBJ2-1, the V gene TRBV10-2; 12 bases fit TRBD2. The CDR3 covers 15 residues. V shed 3 bases and J 7 bases; nucleotides not matched to a gene: 4. CDR1 and CDR2 from the germline V gene are WSHSY and SAAADI. CDR3 DNA: TGCGCCAGCAGTGAAGGACTAGCGGGGCAAAATGAGCAGTTCTTC. The encoded protein is CASSEGLAGQNEQFF.

The chain carries TRBV7-9 and TRBJ2-3; D is ambiguous. Germline V CDR1 and CDR2: SEHNR, FQNEAQ (reference sequence). V was clipped by 4 bases and J by 3 bases, with 11 bases between them. This CDR3 is built from 14 residues. For the CDR3, the DNA is TGTGCCAGCAGCTCTGGTGGTAGGACAGATACGCAGTATTTT. Translation gives CASSSGGRTDTQYF.

This clone was detected once. The chain joins TRBV5-5 to TRBJ1-2; no firm D call. V lost 4 bases and J 4 bases, leaving 14 bases between the germline ends. CDR3 length: 14 residues. In germline, CDR1 is SGHKS, CDR2 YYEKEE (reference sequence). The CDR3: CASSPLQSRYGYTF. DNA for the CDR3: TGTGCCAGCAGCCCGCTGCAGTCCCGCTATGGCTACACCTTC.

Comments on this clone: The conserved phenylalanine or tryptophan is not found at the CDR3 terminus, so this likely reflects a read error. V and J are TRBV4-3 and TRBJ2-3, with D possibly TRBD2 on 5 matching bases. Trimming stripped 2 bases from V and 0 bases from J, with 9 bases between. The CDR3 has 15 amino acids. Germline values: CDR1 LGHNA, CDR2 YSLEER. Here the CDR3 reads CASSQFSGSTDTQYL. The CDR3 coding sequence is TGCGCCAGCAGCCAATTTTCGGGGAGCACAGATACGCAGTATCTT.

The chain joins TRBV5-4 to TRBJ2-5; maybe TRBD1 (6 bases). CDR3 length: 13 residues. Trimming cost V 3 bases and J 4 bases, with 10 bases left between them. From germline, CDR1 is SGHNT and CDR2 YYREEE (reference sequence). CDR3 coding DNA: TGTGCCAGCAGCTACGGGACAACAGAGACCCAGTACTTC. The encoded protein is CASSYGTTETQYF.

This chain links TRBV7-9 with TRBJ2-3; TRBD2 aligns across 7 bases. The V gene end was trimmed by 4 bases and the J gene end by 3 bases; junction bases not matched to a gene: 4. The CDR3 is made up of 14 amino acids. The germline CDR1 and CDR2 sequences are SEHNR and FQNEAQ (reference sequence). The CDR3: CASSWGGGTDTQYF. CDR3 coding DNA: TGTGCCAGCAGCTGGGGGGGAGGGACAGATACGCAGTATTTT.

The gene calls are TRBV18 and TRBJ2-1; D possibly corresponds to TRBD1 (5 bases). Germline CDR1 and CDR2: KGHSH and LQKENI. With 2 bases removed from V and 7 bases from J, the gap between germline ends came to 6 bases. The length of the CDR3 is 12 residues. The chain's CDR3 is CASSPKGNEQFF. CDR3 DNA sequence: TGTGCCAGCTCACCAAAGGGGAATGAGCAGTTCTTC.

This chain joins TRBV7-2 and TRBJ2-3; D possibly corresponds to TRBD1 (5 bases). The V gene lost 3 bases and the J gene lost 0 bases, with 10 bases spanning the gap. The CDR3 is made up of 15 amino acids. CDR1 is SGHTA and CDR2 is FQGNSA in the germline V gene. In DNA form, the CDR3 reads TGTGCCAGCAGCTTTGACAGTCTGAGCACAGATACGCAGTATTTT. As protein: CASSFDSLSTDTQYF.

The genes are TRBV15 and TRBJ1-5; no definite D call. The CDR3 length is 15 residues. Trimming removed 1 base from V and 5 bases from J, with 12 bases in between. The germline CDR1 and CDR2 sequences are LNHNV and YYDKDF (reference sequence). CDR3 region: CATSRGDGWDQPQHF. The DNA for the CDR3 is TGTGCCACCAGCAGAGGGGATGGTTGGGATCAGCCCCAGCATTTT. Combining the CDR3 with reference TRBV15 and TRBJ1-5 gives the whole variable domain DAMVIQNPRYQVTQFGKPVTLSCSQTLNHNVMYWYQQKSSQAPKLLFHYYDKDFNNEADTPDNFQSRRPNTSFCFLDIRSPGLGDTAMYLCATSRGDGWDQPQHFGDGTRLSIL.

This clone was counted a few times. The genes are TRBV5-1 and TRBJ2-7, with 9 nucleotides matching TRBD1. V lost 4 bases and J lost 4; bases outside the gene matches: 12. CDR1 is SGHRS and CDR2 is YFSETQ in the germline V gene. CDR3 size: 16 residues. The CDR3 loop reads CASSPCSQGASYEQYV. CDR3 DNA sequence: TGCGCCAGCAGCCCATGTTCACAGGGGGCATCATACGAGCAGTACGTC.

The J gene is TRBJ2-3, the V gene TRBV9; TRBD1 matches at 8 bases. The germline gives CDR1 SGDLS, CDR2 YYNGEE. Unmatched junction bases numbered 3, after V lost 0 bases and J lost 6 bases. The CDR3 is 14 amino acids. CDR3 in DNA: TGTGCCAGCAGCGTAGCTCAGGGGGCGGATACGCAGTATTTT. This codes for CASSVAQGADTQYF. Combining the CDR3 with reference TRBV9 and TRBJ2-3 gives the whole variable domain DSGVTQTPKHLITATGQRVTLRCSPRSGDLSVYWYQQSLDQGLQFLIQYYNGEERAKGNILERFSAQQFPDLHSELNLSSLELGDSALYFCASSVAQGADTQYFGPGTRLTVL.

In this sample, this clone turned up once. The chain is built from TRBV5-8 and TRBJ1-2; TRBD1 matches 11 bases. Germline V lookup: CDR1 SGHTS, CDR2 YDEGEE. This CDR3 is 15 amino acids long. V trimming: 4 bases; J trimming: 1 base; junction bases outside the gene matches: 3. CDR3 sequence (DNA): TGTGCCAGCAGCCTGGGACAGGGGGGTAACTATGGCTACACCTTC. Translating gives CASSLGQGGNYGYTF.

This chain links TRBV5-6 with TRBJ1-4, with D hard to call. Trimming stripped 1 base from V and 0 bases from J, with 10 bases between. Germline V lookup: CDR1 SGHDT, CDR2 YYEEEE. This CDR3 is 16 amino acids long. For the CDR3, the DNA is TGTGCCAGCAGCTTGCCCAACGGTGCAACTAATGAAAAACTGTTTTTT. Translating gives CASSLPNGATNEKLFF.

This chain connects TRBV6-4 to TRBJ2-2; TRBD2 matches at 10 bases. CDR1 MRHNA and CDR2 SNTAGT come from the germline V gene. J lost 6 bases, V lost 6 bases, and 7 bases had no gene match. This CDR3 is 15 amino acids long. The CDR3 reads CASSGSSGGAGELFF. The CDR3 bases are TGTGCCAGCAGCGGATCGAGCGGGGGGGCCGGGGAGCTGTTTTTT.

The sample holds one count of this clone. The chain is built from TRBV5-1 and TRBJ2-1, with a possible D match to TRBD2 (5 bases). Germline V CDR1 and CDR2: SGHRS, YFSETQ. The CDR3 sequence is 15 residues long. V lost 3 bases and J 2 bases, leaving 12 bases between the germline ends. CDR3 protein: CASSSGVQTYNEQFF. CDR3 nucleotides: TGCGCCAGCAGCTCCGGGGTACAGACCTACAATGAGCAGTTCTTC.